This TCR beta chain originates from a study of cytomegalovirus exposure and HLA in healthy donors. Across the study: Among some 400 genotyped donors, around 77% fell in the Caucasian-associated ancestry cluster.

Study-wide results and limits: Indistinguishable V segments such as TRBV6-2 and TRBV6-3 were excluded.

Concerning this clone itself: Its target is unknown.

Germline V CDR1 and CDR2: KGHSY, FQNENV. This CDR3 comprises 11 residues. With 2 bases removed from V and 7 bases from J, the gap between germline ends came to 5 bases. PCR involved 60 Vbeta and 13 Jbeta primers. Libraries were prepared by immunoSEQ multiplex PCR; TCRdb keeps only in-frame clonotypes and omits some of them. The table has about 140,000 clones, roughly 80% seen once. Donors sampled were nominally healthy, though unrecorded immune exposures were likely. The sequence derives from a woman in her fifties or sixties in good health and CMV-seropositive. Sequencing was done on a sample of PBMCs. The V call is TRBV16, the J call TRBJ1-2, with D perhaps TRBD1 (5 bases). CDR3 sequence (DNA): TGTGCCAGCAGCCAACAGGGTGGCTACACCTTC. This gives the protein CASSQQGGYTF.